Listed below are T cell receptor beta chains from one sample, sequenced in a study of technical replicates of blood from a few donors. TCRdb's table, derived via immunoSEQ multiplex PCR, lists solely in-frame clones and lacks some. Of about 61,000 clones listed, roughly 97% are singletons. Sequencing used T cells isolated from PBMCs. Receptors originate from a human donor in good health. Both conserved end residues are part of each CDR3. A D gene is named only where the DNA matches it firmly. A row's size may be missing; if present it is once, few, many or a size class.

j_call: TRBJ2-3; clone_size: NA; v_call: TRBV29-1; d_call: TRBD1; cdr3_aa: CSVAHRQGTDTQYF; cdr3_nt: TGCAGCGTCGCACACCGACAGGGAACAGATACGCAGTATTTT
j_call: TRBJ1-1; clone_size: NA; v_call: TRBV6-1; d_call: NA; cdr3_aa: CASSEIRVNTEAFF; cdr3_nt: TGTGCCAGCAGTGAGATCAGGGTGAACACTGAAGCTTTCTTT
j_call: TRBJ1-2; clone_size: NA; v_call: TRBV4-1; d_call: TRBD1; cdr3_aa: CASSREGQAPYGYTF; cdr3_nt: TGCGCCAGCAGCCGGGAAGGACAGGCGCCCTATGGCTACACCTTC
j_call: TRBJ2-2; clone_size: once; v_call: TRBV27; d_call: NA; cdr3_aa: CASRLTVDTGELFF; cdr3_nt: TGTGCCAGCAGACTTACGGTAGACACCGGGGAGCTGTTTTTT
j_call: TRBJ2-3; clone_size: NA; v_call: TRBV7-6; d_call: TRBD1; cdr3_aa: CASSQDRGGADTQYF; cdr3_nt: TGTGCCAGCAGCCAAGACAGGGGAGGTGCAGATACGCAGTATTTT
j_call: TRBJ1-1; clone_size: NA; v_call: TRBV5-1; d_call: TRBD1; cdr3_aa: CASSFQGAETEAFF; cdr3_nt: TGCGCCAGCAGCTTCCAGGGGGCCGAGACTGAAGCTTTCTTT
j_call: TRBJ1-6; clone_size: NA; v_call: TRBV5-1; d_call: NA; cdr3_aa: CASSLDRSDSYNSPLHF; cdr3_nt: TGCGCCAGCAGCTTGGATCGGAGTGACTCCTATAATTCACCCCTCCACTTT
j_call: TRBJ2-2; clone_size: NA; v_call: TRBV27; d_call: TRBD1; cdr3_aa: CASSFATGADTGELFF; cdr3_nt: TGTGCCAGCAGTTTTGCGACAGGGGCGGACACCGGGGAGCTGTTTTTT
j_call: TRBJ2-5; clone_size: NA; v_call: TRBV4-2; d_call: TRBD2; cdr3_aa: CASSQEAGRVETQYF; cdr3_nt: TGTGCCAGCAGCCAAGAGGCAGGGAGGGTAGAGACCCAGTACTTC
j_call: TRBJ1-2; clone_size: NA; v_call: TRBV7-9; d_call: NA; cdr3_aa: CASSQGRQTF; cdr3_nt: TGTGCCAGCAGCCAGGGCAGACAGACCTTC
j_call: TRBJ2-3; clone_size: NA; v_call: TRBV15; d_call: TRBD2; cdr3_aa: CATSRTSGGADTQYF; cdr3_nt: TGTGCCACCAGCAGGACTAGCGGGGGGGCAGATACGCAGTATTTT
j_call: TRBJ2-3; clone_size: NA; v_call: TRBV11-2; d_call: TRBD1; cdr3_aa: CASSSQGAPLDVSTDTQYF; cdr3_nt: TGTGCCAGCAGCTCACAGGGGGCGCCATTGGACGTTAGCACAGATACGCAGTATTTT
j_call: TRBJ2-2; clone_size: NA; v_call: TRBV4-1; d_call: NA; cdr3_aa: CASSQDGGHGELFF; cdr3_nt: TGCGCCAGCAGCCAGGACGGGGGGCACGGGGAGCTGTTTTTT
j_call: TRBJ2-7; clone_size: NA; v_call: TRBV5-1; d_call: TRBD2; cdr3_aa: CASSLPGGNHEQYF; cdr3_nt: TGCGCCAGCAGCTTGCCGGGAGGAAACCACGAGCAGTACTTC
j_call: TRBJ2-2; clone_size: NA; v_call: TRBV2; d_call: NA; cdr3_aa: CASTQGYGGRNTGELFF; cdr3_nt: TGTGCCAGCACTCAAGGGTATGGGGGGAGAAACACCGGGGAGCTGTTTTTT
j_call: TRBJ1-4; clone_size: NA; v_call: TRBV2; d_call: TRBD1; cdr3_aa: CASSREDRGKLFF; cdr3_nt: TGTGCCAGCAGCCGCGAGGACAGGGGAAAACTGTTTTTT
j_call: TRBJ2-3; clone_size: NA; v_call: TRBV5-1; d_call: TRBD2; cdr3_aa: CASSLVSGRKTDTQYF; cdr3_nt: TGCGCCAGCAGCTTGGTTAGCGGGAGAAAGACAGATACGCAGTATTTT
j_call: TRBJ2-2; clone_size: NA; v_call: TRBV6-6; d_call: TRBD2; cdr3_aa: CASRKLAGAGELFF; cdr3_nt: TGTGCCAGCAGGAAACTAGCGGGAGCCGGGGAGCTGTTTTTT
j_call: TRBJ1-2; clone_size: NA; v_call: TRBV5-1; d_call: NA; cdr3_aa: CASSRVDSNYGYTF; cdr3_nt: TGCGCCAGCAGCCGAGTGGACAGTAACTATGGCTACACCTTC
j_call: TRBJ2-5; clone_size: NA; v_call: TRBV7-9; d_call: TRBD2; cdr3_aa: CASSLGWTSGKETQYF; cdr3_nt: TGTGCCAGCAGCTTAGGTTGGACTAGCGGTAAGGAGACCCAGTACTTC
j_call: TRBJ2-4; clone_size: NA; v_call: TRBV18; d_call: NA; cdr3_aa: CASSPPRAKNIQYF; cdr3_nt: TGTGCCAGCTCACCACCTAGAGCCAAAAACATTCAGTACTTC
j_call: TRBJ1-1; clone_size: NA; v_call: TRBV2; d_call: NA; cdr3_aa: CASLLGEAFF; cdr3_nt: TGTGCCAGCCTTCTAGGTGAAGCTTTCTTT
j_call: TRBJ2-5; clone_size: NA; v_call: TRBV11-3; d_call: TRBD2; cdr3_aa: CASSEGTSGGLETQYF; cdr3_nt: TGTGCCAGCAGCGAAGGGACTAGCGGGGGCTTGGAGACCCAGTACTTC
j_call: TRBJ1-1; clone_size: NA; v_call: TRBV21-1; d_call: NA; cdr3_aa: CASSKVTGEFTEAFF; cdr3_nt: TGTGCCAGCAGCAAAGTTACAGGGGAGTTCACTGAAGCTTTCTTT
j_call: TRBJ2-3; clone_size: NA; v_call: TRBV6-1; d_call: TRBD2; cdr3_aa: CASSETGGTGTDTQYF; cdr3_nt: TGTGCCAGCAGTGAAACCGGGGGGACGGGAACAGATACGCAGTATTTT
j_call: TRBJ2-1; clone_size: NA; v_call: TRBV4-1; d_call: NA; cdr3_aa: CASSQARLVSDEQFF; cdr3_nt: TGCGCCAGCAGCCAAGCCCGACTAGTTAGCGATGAGCAGTTCTTC
j_call: TRBJ1-3; clone_size: NA; v_call: TRBV5-1; d_call: NA; cdr3_aa: CASRESSGNTIYF; cdr3_nt: TGCGCCAGCAGAGAGAGCTCTGGAAACACCATATATTTT
j_call: TRBJ1-5; clone_size: NA; v_call: TRBV9; d_call: NA; cdr3_aa: CASSVGQSNQPQHF; cdr3_nt: TGTGCCAGCAGCGTCGGACAGAGCAATCAGCCCCAGCATTTT
j_call: TRBJ1-5; clone_size: NA; v_call: TRBV5-4; d_call: TRBD1; cdr3_aa: CASSLGTGEHQPQHF; cdr3_nt: TGTGCCAGCAGCTTGGGCACAGGGGAGCATCAGCCCCAGCATTTT
j_call: TRBJ2-2; clone_size: NA; v_call: TRBV4-1; d_call: TRBD1; cdr3_aa: CASSPHPDRVNTGELFF; cdr3_nt: TGCGCCAGCAGCCCCCACCCGGACAGGGTAAACACCGGGGAGCTGTTTTTT
j_call: TRBJ2-7; clone_size: NA; v_call: TRBV28; d_call: NA; cdr3_aa: CASSSPARGLDNEQYF; cdr3_nt: TGTGCCAGCAGTTCGCCCGCGAGAGGGCTTGATAACGAGCAGTACTTC
j_call: TRBJ2-1; clone_size: NA; v_call: TRBV7-3; d_call: TRBD2; cdr3_aa: CASSGTSGRHNEQFF; cdr3_nt: TGTGCCAGCAGTGGAACTAGCGGGCGACACAATGAGCAGTTCTTC
j_call: TRBJ2-7; clone_size: NA; v_call: TRBV28; d_call: TRBD2; cdr3_aa: CASSLAGTSGSYEQYF; cdr3_nt: TGTGCCAGCAGTCTGGCCGGGACTAGCGGATCCTACGAGCAGTACTTC
j_call: TRBJ2-2; clone_size: NA; v_call: TRBV19; d_call: NA; cdr3_aa: CASSMAHGQGYTGELFF; cdr3_nt: TGTGCCAGTAGTATGGCTCATGGTCAGGGTTACACCGGGGAGCTGTTTTTT
j_call: TRBJ1-2; clone_size: NA; v_call: TRBV28; d_call: NA; cdr3_aa: CASSLPGSPSNYGYTF; cdr3_nt: TGTGCCAGCAGTTTGCCAGGGTCTCCCTCAAACTATGGCTACACCTTC
j_call: TRBJ1-2; clone_size: NA; v_call: TRBV28; d_call: NA; cdr3_aa: CASRVGRGGYTF; cdr3_nt: TGTGCCAGCAGGGTTGGCAGGGGTGGCTACACCTTC
j_call: TRBJ1-4; clone_size: NA; v_call: TRBV7-6; d_call: NA; cdr3_aa: CASRRSGGEKLFF; cdr3_nt: TGTGCCAGCAGACGTTCGGGGGGTGAAAAACTGTTTTTT
j_call: TRBJ2-1; clone_size: NA; v_call: TRBV7-9; d_call: TRBD2; cdr3_aa: CASSLGQGGGGEQFF; cdr3_nt: TGTGCCAGCAGCTTAGGGCAGGGCGGGGGGGGTGAGCAGTTCTTC
j_call: TRBJ2-7; clone_size: NA; v_call: TRBV6-5; d_call: NA; cdr3_aa: CASRHPLSGEQYF; cdr3_nt: TGTGCCAGCAGACACCCTTTGTCTGGCGAGCAGTACTTC
j_call: TRBJ2-7; clone_size: NA; v_call: TRBV13; d_call: NA; cdr3_aa: CASSPGRELDEQYF; cdr3_nt: TGTGCCAGCAGCCCGGGAAGGGAATTAGACGAGCAGTACTTC
j_call: TRBJ1-2; clone_size: NA; v_call: TRBV10-3; d_call: TRBD1; cdr3_aa: CAISSQGAHGYTF; cdr3_nt: TGTGCCATCAGTTCACAGGGGGCCCATGGCTACACCTTC
j_call: TRBJ2-1; clone_size: NA; v_call: TRBV6-4; d_call: TRBD2; cdr3_aa: CASSDSAGGNNEQFF; cdr3_nt: TGTGCCAGCAGTGACTCAGCGGGGGGCAACAATGAGCAGTTCTTC
j_call: TRBJ1-1; clone_size: NA; v_call: TRBV5-1; d_call: NA; cdr3_aa: CASSLGGGGTEAFF; cdr3_nt: TGCGCCAGCAGCTTGGGCGGCGGGGGGACTGAAGCTTTCTTT
j_call: TRBJ2-3; clone_size: NA; v_call: TRBV2; d_call: NA; cdr3_aa: CASSPGVNPDTQYF; cdr3_nt: TGTGCCAGCAGTCCGGGGGTTAACCCAGATACGCAGTATTTT
j_call: TRBJ1-6; clone_size: once; v_call: TRBV11-2; d_call: NA; cdr3_aa: CASSQVVRTYNSPLHF; cdr3_nt: TGTGCCAGCAGCCAGGTAGTCCGGACCTATAATTCACCCCTCCACTTT
j_call: TRBJ1-1; clone_size: NA; v_call: TRBV6-1; d_call: NA; cdr3_aa: CASSLDWTEAFF; cdr3_nt: TGTGCCAGCAGTCTAGACTGGACTGAAGCTTTCTTT
j_call: TRBJ2-5; clone_size: NA; v_call: TRBV5-8; d_call: NA; cdr3_aa: CASSLGSGLIQETQYF; cdr3_nt: TGTGCCAGCAGCTTGGGGTCAGGGTTGATCCAAGAGACCCAGTACTTC
j_call: TRBJ2-5; clone_size: NA; v_call: TRBV5-1; d_call: TRBD2; cdr3_aa: CASSTGLAGRIQETQYF; cdr3_nt: TGCGCCAGCAGCACGGGACTAGCGGGCCGGATTCAAGAGACCCAGTACTTC
j_call: TRBJ2-7; clone_size: NA; v_call: TRBV28; d_call: TRBD1; cdr3_aa: CASRTGQGSIYEQYF; cdr3_nt: TGTGCCAGCAGAACTGGACAGGGCAGTATATACGAGCAGTACTTC
j_call: TRBJ1-1; clone_size: NA; v_call: TRBV9; d_call: TRBD1; cdr3_aa: CASSEQGPGEAFF; cdr3_nt: TGTGCCAGCAGCGAACAGGGGCCGGGTGAAGCTTTCTTT
j_call: TRBJ2-7; clone_size: NA; v_call: TRBV5-4; d_call: TRBD2; cdr3_aa: CASSLGLAGGLEQYF; cdr3_nt: TGTGCCAGCAGCCTGGGACTAGCGGGAGGTCTCGAGCAGTACTTC
j_call: TRBJ2-5; clone_size: NA; v_call: TRBV19; d_call: TRBD1; cdr3_aa: CASSMGQGRETQYF; cdr3_nt: TGTGCCAGTAGTATGGGACAGGGTAGAGAGACCCAGTACTTC
j_call: TRBJ2-1; clone_size: NA; v_call: TRBV27; d_call: NA; cdr3_aa: CASSLLDSVRNEQFF; cdr3_nt: TGTGCCAGCAGTCTCCTGGACAGCGTACGTAATGAGCAGTTCTTC
j_call: TRBJ2-2; clone_size: NA; v_call: TRBV6-1; d_call: NA; cdr3_aa: CASSNREIVAGELFF; cdr3_nt: TGTGCCAGCAGCAACAGGGAGATTGTCGCCGGGGAGCTGTTTTTT
j_call: TRBJ2-4; clone_size: NA; v_call: TRBV10-3; d_call: NA; cdr3_aa: CAISAGGQYGDIQYF; cdr3_nt: TGTGCCATCAGTGCAGGAGGACAGTACGGAGACATTCAGTACTTC
j_call: TRBJ1-2; clone_size: NA; v_call: TRBV6-5; d_call: NA; cdr3_aa: CASSYSWTGSGYGYTF; cdr3_nt: TGTGCCAGCAGTTACTCTTGGACGGGGTCGGGCTATGGCTACACCTTC